The entry below describes one TCR beta chain. Antigen unknown. CDR3 size: 12 residues. The V and J ends lost 8 bases and 7 bases respectively, with 9 bases between them. Germline CDR1 MDHEN, CDR2 SYDVKM. The Oncomine TCR Beta short-read assay sequenced DNA from cultured CD4+ T cells. Each CDR3 protein gets one entry after TCRdb re-called the PCR reads with MiXCR. Of about 15,000 distinct CDR3 sequences detected, about three fifths appear once; the ten largest clones hold approximately 19%. This sample was included in a study of vaccination and CD4 T cells after COVID-19. Study-wide results and caveats: The authors studied relatively few convalescent patients and analyzed no early post-infection timepoints.

Treatment of the sample: approximately nine-day PBMC culture with coronavirus spike peptide pools or control peptides (ViraFEST assay). The V call is TRBV28, the J call TRBJ1-6; D might be TRBD1 (5 bases). The clonotype was recovered from a human donor who had recovered from COVID-19. Source material: CD4+ T cells from blood, cultured in vitro. This CDR3 reads CASAEGNSPLHF. In DNA, the CDR3 is TGTGCCAGCGCTGAGGGGAATTCACCCCTCCACTTT.